The source of this T cell receptor beta chain is a study of T cells after yellow fever vaccination. Study-level findings and limits: Post-booster samples contained most primary-vaccination clones (about 95% CD4, about 90% CD8). Just a small share of clonotypes turned up in the CD4 compartment as well as the CD8 compartment.

The V gene's germline CDR1 is KGHSH and CDR2 LQKENI. V shed 8 bases, J shed 3 bases, and the junction held 9 bases outside the gene matches. The CDR3 is 16 residues long. This clonotype was counted at least ten times. Its matching antigen is unknown. TCRdb re-analysed the 5' RACE reads in MiXCR, keeping a single row per CDR3 protein. Found here are about 240,000 distinct CDR3 sequences, 6.9% of them singletons; the top ten hold roughly 0.93%. Sequenced here: CD4+ T cells sorted from PBMCs, sampled 15 days after the yellow fever booster vaccination. The source is a young man who received the YFV17D yellow fever vaccine. The genes are TRBV18 and TRBJ2-1; 11 bases agree with TRBD2. CDR3 coding DNA: TGTGCCAGCACCATCACCGGGACTAGCGGCTACAATGAGCAGTTCTTC. Its translation: CASTITGTSGYNEQFF.